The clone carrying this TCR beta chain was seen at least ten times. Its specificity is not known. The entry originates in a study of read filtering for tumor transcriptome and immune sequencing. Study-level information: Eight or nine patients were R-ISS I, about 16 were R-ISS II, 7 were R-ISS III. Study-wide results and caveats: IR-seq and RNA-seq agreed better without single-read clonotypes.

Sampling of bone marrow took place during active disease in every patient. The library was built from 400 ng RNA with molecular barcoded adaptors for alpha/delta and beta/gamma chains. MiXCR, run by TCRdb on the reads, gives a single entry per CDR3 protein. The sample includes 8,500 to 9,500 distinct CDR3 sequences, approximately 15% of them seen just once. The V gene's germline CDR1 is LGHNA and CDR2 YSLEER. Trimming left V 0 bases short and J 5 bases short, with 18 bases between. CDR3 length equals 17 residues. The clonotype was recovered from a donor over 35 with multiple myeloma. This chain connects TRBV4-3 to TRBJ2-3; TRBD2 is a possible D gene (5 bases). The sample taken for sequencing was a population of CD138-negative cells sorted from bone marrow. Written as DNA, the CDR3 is TGCGCCAGCAGCCAAGATTGGCGGACTTCCAATGGAGATACGCAGTATTTT. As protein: CASSQDWRTSNGDTQYF.